One sample yielded the 18 T cell receptor beta chains listed below, sequenced in a study of cytomegalovirus exposure and HLA in healthy donors. The PCR employed 60 Vbeta primers together with 13 Jbeta primers. Data came from immunoSEQ multiplex PCR; TCRdb stores just in-frame clones and leaves some out. The repertoire has about 260,000 clones, approximately 85% of them found once; the top ten carry roughly 2%. The source material was PBMCs. The receptors were gathered from a woman in her thirties or forties in good health and CMV-seropositive.

This sequence joins TRBV5-1 and TRBJ2-7; 7 nucleotides match TRBD1. V shed 4 bases, J shed 3 bases, and the junction held 7 bases outside the gene matches. This CDR3 has 14 residues. The V gene's germline CDR1 is SGHRS and CDR2 YFSETQ. Here the CDR3 reads CASSTGTEFYEQYF. The CDR3 DNA reads TGCGCCAGCAGCACAGGGACAGAATTCTACGAGCAGTACTTC.

The chain recombines TRBV11-3 with TRBJ2-5; D possibly corresponds to TRBD1 (6 bases). The DNA end favors TRBJ2-7, so the J call may be wrong. CDR3 length: 16 amino acids. Germline CDR1 is SGHNT and CDR2 is YENEEA. CDR3: CASSASSGELRYEQYF. CDR3 nucleotides: TGTGCCAGCAGCGCCTCCTCAGGGGAACTCCGCTACGAGCAGTACTTC.

The J gene is TRBJ1-6, the V gene TRBV6-6; a weak D match, TRBD1 (6 bases). CDR1 is MNHNY, CDR2 SVGAGI, per germline (reference sequence). The V end lost 2 bases, the J end lost 5 bases, and 13 bases lay between the germline ends. The CDR3 covers 16 residues. The CDR3 coding sequence is TGTGCCAGCAGTTACCCAGGACAGCTAAATAATTCACCCCTCCACTTT. Its translation: CASSYPGQLNNSPLHF.

The table lists this clone with a few counts. The chain uses TRBV13 and TRBJ1-4; no clear D gene. The CDR3 totals 14 residues. The germline V and J ends were trimmed by 3 bases and 4 bases, with 9 bases remaining between them. Germline CDR1 reads PRHDT; CDR2 reads FYEKMQ (reference sequence). The CDR3 DNA reads TGTGCCAGCAGCTTCTCCGAACTTAATGAAAAACTGTTTTTT. Translated, it gives CASSFSELNEKLFF.

This clone was seen just once. This chain connects TRBV19 to TRBJ1-2; D may be TRBD1 (6 bases). Between the trimmed V and J ends, which lost 6 bases and 8 bases, there was a span of 13 bases. Per the germline V gene, CDR1 is LNHDA and CDR2 is SQIVND (reference sequence). The CDR3 has 12 amino acids. CDR3 loop: CASSRTGRGYTF. The CDR3 coding sequence is TGTGCCAGTAGCCGAACAGGGCGAGGCTACACCTTC. The full variable domain, with the rest looked up from reference TRBV19 and TRBJ1-2, is DGGITQSPKYLFRKEGQNVTLSCEQNLNHDAMYWYRQDPGQGLRLIYYSQIVNDFQKGDIAEGYSVSREKKESFPLTVTSAQKNPTAFYLCASSRTGRGYTFGSGTRLTVV.

J is TRBJ2-1 and V is TRBV19; D uncertain. The CDR3 extends over 16 amino acids. Trimming removed 1 base from V and 0 bases from J, with 10 bases in between. Germline assignment: CDR1 LNHDA and CDR2 SQIVND (reference sequence). The DNA for the CDR3 is TGTGCCAGTAGTATAGGTGGCTCTAGCTCCTACAATGAGCAGTTCTTC. It specifies CASSIGGSSSYNEQFF.

The chain combines TRBV6-1 with TRBJ1-6, with 9 bases lining up with TRBD1. This CDR3 contains 15 residues. Germline CDR1 reads MNHNS; CDR2 reads SASEGT. Germline trimming cut 4 bases from V and 7 bases from J; bases unmatched to any gene: 5. CDR3 residues: CASSGPQGANSPLHF. The CDR3 bases are TGTGCCAGCAGTGGACCACAGGGGGCGAATTCACCCCTCCACTTT.

The chain joins TRBV27 to TRBJ2-7; 9 bases align to TRBD1. After removal of 6 bases from V and 6 bases from J, the junction contained 12 bases not matched to a gene. Germline values: CDR1 MNHEY, CDR2 SMNVEV (reference sequence). The CDR3 sequence is 15 residues long. The CDR3 loop reads CASRKTGTGRGEQYF. For the CDR3, the DNA is TGTGCCAGCAGAAAAACCGGGACAGGGAGAGGCGAGCAGTACTTC.

The chain links TRBV5-4 to TRBJ2-3, with 7 bases aligning to TRBD2. Germline V gene lookup returns CDR1 SGHNT and CDR2 YYREEE (reference sequence). With V trimmed by 4 bases and J by 2 bases, 13 bases remained unmatched. This CDR3 is 17 amino acids long. The CDR3 protein is CASSPGSGVGATDTQYF. CDR3 DNA sequence: TGTGCCAGCAGCCCTGGGAGCGGGGTAGGGGCCACAGATACGCAGTATTTT.

This rearrangement joins TRBV5-1 to TRBJ2-1; a weak D match, TRBD2 (5 bases). The V gene lost 7 bases and the J gene lost 5 bases, with 13 bases spanning the gap. The germline CDR1 and CDR2 sequences are SGHRS and YFSETQ. The CDR3 sequence is 13 residues long. CDR3 residues: CASYPTTNNEQFF. DNA of the CDR3: TGCGCCAGCTACCCGACTACTAACAATGAGCAGTTCTTC.

This clone was observed a handful of times. The V call is TRBV28, the J call TRBJ2-1; 7 positions agree with TRBD2. Germline CDR1 is MDHEN and CDR2 is SYDVKM. The CDR3 has 14 amino acids. V was pared by 7 bases and J by 4 bases, with 7 bases of the junction left unmatched. This CDR3 is CASISAGVYNEQFF. The DNA of the CDR3 is TGTGCCAGCATATCCGCGGGAGTATACAATGAGCAGTTCTTC.

This chain links TRBV27 with TRBJ2-4; perhaps TRBD1 as D (5 bases). CDR1 is MNHEY and CDR2 is SMNVEV in the germline V gene (reference sequence). This CDR3 has 15 amino acids. Between the trimmed V and J ends, which lost 5 bases and 7 bases, there was a span of 18 bases. The CDR3 nucleotides read TGTGCCAGCAGTGCCTACAGGATTTCTAACAACATTCAGTACTTC. Its translation is CASSAYRISNNIQYF.

The rearrangement links TRBV9 to TRBJ2-7; 14 nucleotides line up with TRBD2. The V segment lost 4 bases and the J segment 5 bases; nucleotides outside the gene matches: 5. Germline loops: CDR1 SGDLS, CDR2 YYNGEE. This CDR3 contains 15 residues. The CDR3 nucleotides read TGTGCCAGCAGCCGGGGGGGACTAGCGGGAGACGAGCAGTACTTC. Protein product: CASSRGGLAGDEQYF.

The CDR3 sequence is CSAPPNQPQHF. The CDR3, as DNA: TGCAGTGCTCCCCCAAATCAGCCCCAGCATTTT. The genes are TRBV20-1 and TRBJ1-5, with D uncertain. The CDR3 consists of 11 residues. Trimming took 5 bases from V and 4 from J, leaving 6 bases between them. The germline CDR1 and CDR2 sequences are DFQATT and SNEGSKA (reference sequence).

This rearrangement joins TRBV6-5 to TRBJ2-5; TRBD2 aligns across 8 bases. The V gene end was trimmed by 6 bases and the J gene end by 5 bases; junction bases not matched to a gene: 5. This CDR3 comprises 13 residues. Germline V gives CDR1 MNHEY, CDR2 SVGAGI. The chain's CDR3 is CASRPTSVETQYF. The DNA of the CDR3 is TGTGCCAGCAGACCGACTAGCGTCGAGACCCAGTACTTC.

This clone was observed a few times. The rearrangement joins TRBV5-1 to TRBJ2-1; 8 bases map to TRBD2. Germline V lookup: CDR1 SGHRS, CDR2 YFSETQ. The CDR3 runs to 15 residues. With 2 bases clipped from V and 4 bases from J, the junction kept 5 bases outside the gene matches. Here the CDR3 reads CASSFAGGGYNEQFF. CDR3 sequence (DNA): TGCGCCAGCAGCTTTGCGGGAGGAGGGTACAATGAGCAGTTCTTC.

The chain recombines TRBV19 with TRBJ1-2; TRBD1 is a possible D gene (5 bases). This CDR3 comprises 13 residues. V lost 7 bases, J lost 3 bases, and 12 bases lay in between. Germline V gene lookup returns CDR1 LNHDA and CDR2 SQIVND (reference sequence). The CDR3 reads CASTGTYHYGYTF. CDR3 nucleotide sequence: TGTGCCAGTACAGGGACTTATCACTATGGCTACACCTTC.

The rearrangement links TRBV11-2 to TRBJ2-3, with 8 bases matching TRBD2. The CDR3 length is 15 residues. Germline V gives CDR1 SGHAT, CDR2 FQNNGV. The V segment lost 3 bases and the J segment 2 bases; nucleotides outside the gene matches: 4. The CDR3, as DNA: TGTGCCAGCAGCTTCCCAGCGGGGGCCACAGATACGCAGTATTTT. It is translated as CASSFPAGATDTQYF.